The T cell receptor (beta chain) under discussion was sequenced for a study of regulatory T cells in long-lasting Graves disease. The table lists this clonotype with many counts. Its target is not known. Study outcomes and limitations: There were preferences for TRBV28, TRBJ1-2 and TRBJ2-5 in persistent disease.

Time point here: persistent/refractory GD, antithyroid drugs over 5 years with positive TRAb. PBMC-extracted RNA yielded the TCR library. Relying on iRepertoire HTBI primers and Arm-PCR of CDR3 regions, the team built TCR beta libraries. TCRdb reanalysed the multiplex PCR reads using MiXCR and keeps one entry per CDR3 protein. The table lists about 470,000 distinct CDR3 sequences, 20% of them singletons, with 6.5% to 8% in the top ten. This CDR3 spans 14 amino acids. The germline CDR1 and CDR2 sequences are MDHEN and SYDVKM. V lost 6 bases, J lost 8 bases, and 16 bases lay in between. This specimen was peripheral blood mononuclear cells (PBMCs), taken when the disease was refractory, from a patient treated with antithyroid drugs. The TCR comes from a female donor with Graves disease. The chain is built from TRBV28 and TRBJ1-4; D perhaps matches TRBD1 (5 bases). The CDR3 sequence: CASRLPGGTEKLFF. The DNA for the CDR3 is TGTGCCAGCAGACTACCGGGAGGGACCGAAAAACTGTTTTTT.